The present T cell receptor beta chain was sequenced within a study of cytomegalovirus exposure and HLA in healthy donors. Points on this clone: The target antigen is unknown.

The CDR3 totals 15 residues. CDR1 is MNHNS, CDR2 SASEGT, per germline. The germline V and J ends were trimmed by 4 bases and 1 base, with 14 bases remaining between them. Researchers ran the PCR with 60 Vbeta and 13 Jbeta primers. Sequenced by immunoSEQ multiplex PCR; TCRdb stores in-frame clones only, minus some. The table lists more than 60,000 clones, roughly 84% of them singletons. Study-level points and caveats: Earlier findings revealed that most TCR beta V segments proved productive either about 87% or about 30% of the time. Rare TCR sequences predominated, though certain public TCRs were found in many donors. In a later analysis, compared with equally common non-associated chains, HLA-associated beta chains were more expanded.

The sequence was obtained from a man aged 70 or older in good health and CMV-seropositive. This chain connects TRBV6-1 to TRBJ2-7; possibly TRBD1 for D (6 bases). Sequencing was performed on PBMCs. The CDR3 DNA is TGTGCCAGCAGTGCGACAGGCCTCCTATCCTACGAGCAGTACTTC. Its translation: CASSATGLLSYEQYF.